This TCR beta chain was observed in a study of patients and donors after allogeneic stem cell transplantation (dated by TCRdb to about 2020). Worth noting for this clonotype: Its antigen is currently not known. One base away there is no much larger clone; base qualities are not given.

The CDR3 spans 17 residues, from the cysteine through the phenylalanine. Only the CDR3 part of the read is kept: 51 bases, read in frame from the first base. The trim is 6 bases for V and 0 bases for J, with a gap of 15 bases between the germline ends. Looking up the germline V gene yields CDR1 MNHEY and CDR2 SVGAGI. The receptor library was made with RT-PCR. Data came from a NextSeq 550. The public reads were reprocessed in TCRdb via fastp at Q25 and MiXCR, keeping in-frame beta chains. Rows merge per CDR3 protein into single entries with the most common DNA and genes. This sample comprises 150,000 to 200,000 distinct CDR3 sequences, approximately 31% of them detected only once. The leading ten clones occupy around 3.2% of the sample.

The V and J genes are TRBV6-5 and TRBJ2-6; the D region may be TRBD1 or TRBD2, each matching 5 bases equally. This receptor was obtained from a human donor who was either an allogeneic HSCT recipient or a stem cell or donor lymphocyte infusion donor (not recorded which). It is not recorded whose cells these are; they may come from a transplant donor. The sample taken for sequencing was blood, either unsorted or a sorted T cell fraction (not recorded which). The CDR3 reads CASSSGTASSGANVLTF. In nucleotides, the sequence is TGTGCCAGCAGCTCCGGGACGGCCAGCTCTGGGGCCAACGTCCTGACTTTC.